This TCR beta chain was found in a study of control samples from healthy donors and cancer patients. V lost 7 bases and J lost 4, with 9 bases in between. CDR1 and CDR2 from the germline V gene are SQVTM and ANQGSEA. The CDR3 totals 11 residues. Profiled with immunoSEQ multiplex PCR; TCRdb holds only in-frame clones, not every one. The data contain around 100,000 clones, about 90% of them singletons. Sequences were obtained from blood. The chain uses TRBV29-1 and TRBJ2-3, with a possible D match to TRBD1 (6 bases). The clonotype was recovered from a woman aged 45-65 years in good health. The CDR3 bases are TGCAGCGGGGCAGGGGCAGATACGCAGTATTTT. This gives the protein CSGAGADTQYF.